These T cell receptor beta chains were read from a single sample in a study of blood T cells in healthy people across ages. TCRdb redid the calling of the 5' RACE reads with MiXCR, one entry per CDR3 protein. The data hold about 1.6 million distinct CDR3 sequences, with 30% to 35% observed a single time. Material for sequencing was blood. These receptors were collected from a woman aged 25 to 45 in good health. CDR3s include the opening cysteine and the closing phenylalanine or tryptophan. The D gene is left open where the match is weak. Only some rows state a clone size, as once, few, many or a class for expanded clones.

d_call | clone_size | j_call | v_call | cdr3_aa | cdr3_nt
NA | few | TRBJ1-5 | TRBV10-3 | CAIAEEAAGVGSPQHF | TGTGCCATCGCTGAGGAGGCGGCCGGCGTGGGTTCGCCCCAGCATTTT
NA | NA | TRBJ2-5 | TRBV20-1 | CSAGGTTNQETQYF | TGCAGTGCGGGCGGGACCACAAACCAAGAGACCCAGTACTTC
TRBD1 | NA | TRBJ2-2 | TRBV7-9 | CASSKDRALAGELFF | TGTGCCAGCAGCAAAGACAGGGCATTGGCCGGGGAGCTGTTTTTT
NA | few | TRBJ1-2 | TRBV6-1 | CAILQGFYGYTF | TGTGCCATCTTACAGGGTTTTTATGGCTACACCTTC
TRBD2 | NA | TRBJ2-7 | TRBV6-2/TRBV6-3 | CASTTTLAVYEQYF | TGTGCCAGCACCACAACACTAGCGGTCTACGAGCAGTACTTC
TRBD1 | NA | TRBJ1-2 | TRBV20-1 | CSAGTGVGYTF | TGCAGTGCTGGGACAGGGGTTGGCTACACCTTC
TRBD1 | NA | TRBJ1-5 | TRBV15 | CATSHTPGGFSNQPQHF | TGTGCCACCAGCCACACACCAGGGGGCTTTAGCAATCAGCCCCAGCATTTT
TRBD2 | many | TRBJ2-7 | TRBV5-5 | CASSRGTSGRSSYEQYF | TGTGCCAGCAGCCGTGGGACTAGCGGGAGGAGCTCCTACGAGCAGTACTTC
TRBD2 | NA | TRBJ2-7 | TRBV7-9 | CASSKLAAYEQYF | TGTGCCAGCAGCAAACTAGCGGCCTACGAGCAGTACTTC
NA | many | TRBJ2-2 | TRBV6-4 | CASSTSIDTGELFF | TGTGCCAGCAGCACTAGCATAGACACCGGGGAGCTGTTTTTT
NA | many | TRBJ2-7 | TRBV6-1 | CASSESSYEQYF | TGTGCCAGCAGCGAGAGCTCCTACGAGCAGTACTTC
TRBD2 | NA | TRBJ2-3 | TRBV4-2 | CASSTKELAGGLTDTQYF | TGTGCCAGCAGCACTAAGGAACTAGCGGGGGGGTTAACAGATACGCAGTATTTT
TRBD1 | NA | TRBJ1-5 | TRBV20-1 | CSAPPGGYSNQPQHF | TGCAGTGCCCCCCCAGGGGGCTATAGCAATCAGCCCCAGCATTTT
TRBD2 | NA | TRBJ2-1 | TRBV6-2/TRBV6-3 | CASGNSHSGGYNEQFF | TGTGCCAGCGGTAATTCCCATAGCGGGGGGTACAATGAGCAGTTCTTC
NA | NA | TRBJ2-7 | TRBV28 | CATKLRGYEQYF | TGTGCCACCAAGCTAAGGGGCTACGAGCAGTACTTC
NA | few | TRBJ1-1 | TRBV7-9 | CASSHLGRGNTEAFF | TGTGCCAGCAGCCATCTCGGGCGGGGTAACACTGAAGCTTTCTTT
TRBD1 | NA | TRBJ1-2 | TRBV5-5 | CASSLVGTGDVSGYTF | TGTGCCAGCAGCTTGGTGGGGACAGGGGATGTGAGTGGCTACACCTTC
TRBD1 | NA | TRBJ2-6 | TRBV20-1 | CSARYRDSLSGANVLTF | TGCAGTGCTAGATACCGGGACAGCCTCTCTGGGGCCAACGTCCTGACTTTC
NA | NA | TRBJ2-7 | TRBV25-1 | CASSRGGAYELYF | TGTGCCAGCAGTAGGGGGGGGGCCTACGAGCTGTACTTC
TRBD1 | NA | TRBJ2-7 | TRBV7-9 | CAGSLETGPYEQYF | TGTGCCGGCAGCTTAGAGACAGGGCCCTACGAGCAGTACTTC
NA | NA | TRBJ2-3 | TRBV12-3/TRBV12-4 | CANSQLDHTDTQYF | TGTGCCAACAGCCAATTGGATCACACAGATACGCAGTATTTT
NA | NA | TRBJ2-1 | TRBV20-1 | CSARGDPRYNEQFF | TGCAGTGCTAGAGGGGACCCCCGGTACAATGAGCAGTTCTTC
TRBD2 | NA | TRBJ2-5 | TRBV28 | CASSSLAGGPIIQETQYF | TGTGCCAGCAGTTCATTAGCGGGAGGTCCAATTATCCAAGAGACCCAGTACTTC
NA | NA | TRBJ2-7 | TRBV28 | CASSTLVGQYF | TGTGCCAGCAGTACCCTAGTCGGGCAGTACTTC
NA | few | TRBJ1-4 | TRBV6-1 | CASTRFKPSGEKLFF | TGTGCCAGCACTCGTTTCAAGCCCAGTGGTGAAAAACTGTTTTTT
NA | NA | TRBJ1-2 | TRBV4-1 | CASSQDSTVKYGYTF | TGCGCCAGCAGCCAAGATTCCACAGTCAAATATGGCTACACCTTC
TRBD2 | NA | TRBJ2-5 | TRBV18 | CASSPRTSGVGNEQYF | TGTGCCAGCTCACCAAGGACTAGCGGGGTGGGTAATGAGCAGTACTTC
NA | NA | TRBJ1-1 | TRBV27 | CASSSLVQTNTEAFF | TGTGCCAGCAGTTCTCTGGTACAGACGAACACTGAAGCTTTCTTT
TRBD2 | many | TRBJ2-7 | TRBV29-1 | CSVAGTSGGRDEQYF | TGCAGCGTAGCAGGGACTAGCGGGGGTAGGGACGAGCAGTACTTC
TRBD2 | NA | TRBJ2-3 | TRBV7-9 | CASSQLQRLAATDTQYF | TGTGCCAGCAGCCAGTTACAAAGACTAGCGGCCACAGATACGCAGTATTTT
TRBD2 | few | TRBJ2-5 | TRBV6-5 | CASRGLVAKETQYF | TGTGCCAGCAGGGGACTAGTAGCAAAAGAGACCCAGTACTTC
NA | NA | TRBJ1-1 | TRBV30 | CAWSVKTGRDTEAFF | TGTGCCTGGAGTGTAAAGACCGGTCGGGACACTGAAGCTTTCTTT
NA | few | TRBJ1-5 | TRBV6-2/TRBV6-3 | CASRGLRGPLGQPQHF | TGTGCCAGCAGAGGGCTACGGGGGCCATTAGGTCAGCCCCAGCATTTT
NA | NA | TRBJ2-7 | TRBV7-8 | CASSFLSGGPYEQYF | TGTGCCAGCAGCTTCCTTTCGGGCGGACCCTACGAGCAGTACTTC
NA | NA | TRBJ1-2 | TRBV12-3/TRBV12-4 | CASSLPRVFNYGYTF | TGTGCCAGCAGTCTACCCCGGGTTTTCAACTATGGCTACACCTTC
NA | NA | TRBJ2-3 | TRBV7-6 | CASSLIPRAGFTDTQYF | TGTGCCAGCAGCTTAATCCCCAGGGCAGGGTTCACAGATACGCAGTATTTT
NA | NA | TRBJ2-3 | TRBV4-1 | CASSPRASALTDTQYF | TGCGCCAGCAGCCCCCGCGCTAGCGCCCTCACAGATACGCAGTATTTT
NA | few | TRBJ2-7 | TRBV4-2 | CASSQEDAAGYEQYF | TGTGCCAGCAGCCAAGAGGATGCAGCTGGCTACGAGCAGTACTTC
NA | NA | TRBJ2-1 | TRBV10-3 | CAISGDRLNEQFF | TGTGCCATCAGTGGAGACAGGCTTAATGAGCAGTTCTTC
TRBD1 | few | TRBJ1-4 | TRBV27 | CASRRTRTGGEKLFF | TGTGCCAGCAGGCGGACCCGGACAGGGGGTGAAAAACTGTTTTTT
NA | NA | TRBJ1-2 | TRBV20-1 | CRGGGPAGHGYTF | TGCAGGGGGGGAGGGCCGGCAGGACATGGCTACACCTTC
TRBD2 | few | TRBJ2-5 | TRBV12-3/TRBV12-4 | CASSSTFRGREGETQYF | TGTGCCAGCAGTTCCACTTTTCGGGGGAGGGAGGGGGAGACCCAGTACTTC
NA | NA | TRBJ1-4 | TRBV7-8 | CASSVEEKLFF | TGTGCCAGCAGTGTTGAGGAAAAACTGTTTTTT
NA | NA | TRBJ2-7 | TRBV3-1 | CASSQGTALREQYF | TGTGCCAGCAGCCAAGGGACAGCGTTAAGGGAGCAGTACTTC
NA | NA | TRBJ2-3 | TRBV7-9 | CASSLAGSRGPDTQYF | TGTGCCAGCAGCTTAGCGGGCAGCCGGGGACCAGATACGCAGTATTTT
NA | few | TRBJ2-5 | TRBV7-3 | CASSLSGSRLETQYF | TGTGCCAGCAGCTTGTCCGGGAGTAGGTTAGAGACCCAGTACTTC
NA | NA | TRBJ2-7 | TRBV7-2 | CASSFWAASYEQYF | TGTGCCAGCAGCTTCTGGGCGGCTTCCTACGAGCAGTACTTC
NA | once | TRBJ1-1 | TRBV30 | CAWSADLQPAFF | TGTGCCTGGAGCGCGGACCTACAACCGGCTTTCTTT
TRBD2 | NA | TRBJ2-1 | TRBV20-1 | CSADETSGSKNEQFF | TGCAGTGCTGACGAGACTAGCGGGAGTAAGAATGAGCAGTTCTTC
TRBD2 | few | TRBJ2-3 | TRBV7-3 | CAGSPISGLAGYTDTQYF | TGTGCCGGCAGCCCGATCTCAGGACTAGCGGGTTACACAGATACGCAGTATTTT
TRBD2 | many | TRBJ2-3 | TRBV4-2 | CASSPPGGLSTDTQYF | TGTGCCAGCAGCCCTCCGGGGGGGCTTAGCACAGATACGCAGTATTTT
NA | NA | TRBJ1-2 | TRBV7-9 | CASSPPGHLTDYGYTF | TGTGCCAGCAGTCCACCGGGACATCTAACAGACTATGGCTACACCTTC
TRBD1 | NA | TRBJ1-1 | TRBV6-2/TRBV6-3 | CASSDRVLNTEAFF | TGTGCCAGCAGCGACAGGGTTTTGAACACTGAAGCTTTCTTT
TRBD2 | NA | TRBJ2-1 | TRBV3-1 | CVSSQGPSGRYDEQFF | TGTGTCAGCAGCCAAGGCCCTAGCGGGAGGTATGATGAGCAGTTCTTC
TRBD1 | few | TRBJ1-6 | TRBV20-1 | CSARRGLSPLHF | TGCAGTGCTAGAAGGGGGCTATCACCCCTCCACTTT
TRBD2 | NA | TRBJ2-5 | TRBV3-1 | CASSQVTLAGGLGTQYF | TGTGCCAGCAGCCAAGTCACACTAGCGGGGGGGTTAGGGACCCAGTACTTC
NA | NA | TRBJ2-7 | TRBV6-2/TRBV6-3 | CASTQGSPLEQYF | TGTGCCAGCACCCAGGGGAGCCCCCTCGAGCAGTACTTC
TRBD1 | few | TRBJ2-5 | TRBV5-6 | CASSLVRGRWETQYF | TGTGCCAGCAGCTTGGTCAGGGGGCGGTGGGAGACCCAGTACTTC
NA | many | TRBJ2-6 | TRBV20-1 | CSARVSGANVLTF | TGCAGTGCTAGGGTATCCGGGGCCAACGTCCTGACTTTC